A single sample gave rise to the 15 T cell receptor beta chains below, sequenced in a study of T cell responses to AZD1222 COVID-19 vaccine. TCRdb's table, derived via immunoSEQ multiplex PCR, lists solely in-frame clones and lacks some. The sample holds about 120,000 clones, 90% to 95% seen once. The sample in question was peripheral blood, obtained on day 0 of AZD1222 vaccination. The receptors stem from an adult in good health.

The J gene is TRBJ1-2, the V gene TRBV28, with TRBD1 as a possible D gene (5 bases). CDR3 size: 12 residues. The V and J ends lost 2 bases and 5 bases respectively, with 6 bases between them. Per germline, CDR1 MDHEN and CDR2 SYDVKM. The CDR3 nucleotides read TGTGCCAGCAGTTTAGCAGGGTATGGCTACACCTTC. This sequence encodes CASSLAGYGYTF.

The CDR3 DNA reads TGCGCCAGCAGCTTCGGACAGGGCCAGCCCCAGCATTTT. This encodes CASSFGQGQPQHF. This chain connects TRBV4-1 to TRBJ1-5, with 8 bases lining up with TRBD1. Germline loops: CDR1 MGHRA, CDR2 YSYEKL. CDR3 length: 13 amino acids. After removal of 5 bases from V and 7 bases from J, the junction contained 4 bases not matched to a gene.

This clone turned up a few times. This chain connects TRBV28 to TRBJ1-6; tentative D call: TRBD1 (6 bases). Germline lookup yields CDR1 MDHEN and CDR2 SYDVKM. There are 16 residues in the CDR3. Trimming stripped 3 bases from V and 7 bases from J, with 16 bases between. The CDR3: CASSFGGRRGNSPLHF. CDR3 bases: TGTGCCAGCAGTTTCGGGGGCAGGAGAGGAAATTCACCCCTCCACTTT. Based on the CDR3 plus reference TRBV28 and TRBJ1-6, the full variable domain is DVKVTQSSRYLVKRTGEKVFLECVQDMDHENMFWYRQDPGLGLRLIYFSYDVKMKEKGDIPEGYSVSREKKERFSLILESASTNQTSMYLCASSFGGRRGNSPLHFGNGTRLTVT.

The rearrangement uses TRBV5-4 and TRBJ2-7; D is unresolved. This CDR3 is 15 amino acids long. The V gene's germline CDR1 is SGHNT and CDR2 YYREEE (reference sequence). Trimming pared 4 bases from V and 0 bases from J, leaving 14 bases between. The CDR3 DNA reads as TGTGCCAGCAGCACAACCCTCTTTGACTCCTACGAGCAGTACTTC. Translating it yields CASSTTLFDSYEQYF. The full variable domain, completed using reference TRBV5-4 and TRBJ2-7, is ETGVTQSPTHLIKTRGQQVTLRCSSQSGHNTVSWYQQALGQGPQFIFQYYREEENGRGNFPPRFSGLQFPNYSSELNVNALELDDSALYLCASSTTLFDSYEQYFGPGTRLTVT.

The rearrangement uses TRBV12-3 or TRBV12-4 and TRBJ2-1; no definite D call. CDR3 length equals 11 residues. V lost 6 bases and J 9 bases, leaving 9 bases between the germline ends. The CDR3 spells CASSSGGEQFF. The CDR3 coding sequence is TGTGCCAGCAGCTCCGGTGGTGAGCAGTTCTTC.

V gene TRBV7-9 combines with J gene TRBJ1-6; D remains ambiguous. V shed 2 bases and J shed 8 bases, with 7 bases lying between them. This CDR3 spans 13 amino acids. Germline V gives CDR1 SEHNR, CDR2 FQNEAQ (reference sequence). CDR3 loop: CASSLNGDSPLHF. CDR3 sequence (DNA): TGTGCCAGCAGCTTAAATGGGGATTCACCCCTCCACTTT.

This chain uses TRBV19 with TRBJ2-1; D unclear. Trimming cost V 5 bases and J 4 bases, with 15 bases left between them. Germline CDR1 and CDR2: LNHDA and SQIVND (reference sequence). The CDR3 is 15 residues long. The CDR3 region has the DNA TGTGCCAGTAGTTCCCCTACTGGGAATTACAATGAGCAGTTCTTC. This encodes CASSSPTGNYNEQFF.

The chain recombines TRBV30 with TRBJ1-6; D is undetermined. V lost 2 bases, J lost 0 bases, and 5 bases lay in between. CDR3 length: 14 amino acids. Germline assignment: CDR1 GTSNPN and CDR2 SVGIG (reference sequence). The CDR3 loop is CAWSFASYNSPLHF. For the CDR3, the DNA is TGTGCCTGGAGTTTTGCCTCCTATAATTCACCCCTCCACTTT.

The chain couples TRBV28 to TRBJ2-7, with a tentative D call TRBD1 (6 bases). V was shortened by 5 bases and J by 5 bases, with 22 bases between the two germline ends. Germline-derived CDR1 and CDR2 are MDHEN and SYDVKM. CDR3 length: 16 amino acids. Here the CDR3 DNA reads TGTGCCAGCAGTCCCCAGGGGACGCCGGCACGGGACGAGCAGTACTTC. Amino acid sequence: CASSPQGTPARDEQYF. Drawing the rest from reference TRBV28 and TRBJ2-7, the complete variable domain is DVKVTQSSRYLVKRTGEKVFLECVQDMDHENMFWYRQDPGLGLRLIYFSYDVKMKEKGDIPEGYSVSREKKERFSLILESASTNQTSMYLCASSPQGTPARDEQYFGPGTRLTVT.

The chain is built from TRBV10-1 and TRBJ1-1; the D is unclear. Trimming stripped 2 bases from V and 1 base from J, with 11 bases between. The CDR3 loop spans 15 amino acids. Germline V CDR1 and CDR2: WNHNN, SYGVQD (reference sequence). CDR3 coding DNA: TGCGCCAGCAGTGAGATCGGAGGGAAGAACACTGAAGCTTTCTTT. Its protein product is CASSEIGGKNTEAFF.

Notes on this clone: The sample has other DNA sequences that encode this CDR3 too. V is TRBV4-2 and J is TRBJ2-7, with 10 bases fitting TRBD2. Germline V lookup: CDR1 LGHNA, CDR2 YNFKEQ. The CDR3 is made up of 17 amino acids. Losses at the gene ends were 2 bases for V and 1 base for J; bases not matched to a gene: 8. CDR3 nucleotides: TGTGCCAGCAGCCAACCACCTAGCGGGAGTCTGTCCTACGAGCAGTACTTC. It specifies CASSQPPSGSLSYEQYF.

The chain joins TRBV9 to TRBJ1-3; D is undetermined. The length of the CDR3 is 15 residues. The ends were cut back, 7 bases at V and 0 bases at J, with 14 bases in the middle. The germline V gene has CDR1 SGDLS and CDR2 YYNGEE. The CDR3 reads CASAGGLSSGNTIYF. Written as DNA, the CDR3 is TGTGCCAGCGCCGGAGGGTTGAGCTCTGGAAACACCATATATTTT.

The chain combines TRBV7-9 with TRBJ2-1; 7 nucleotides line up with TRBD2. The junction had 8 bases not matched to a gene; V was cut back by 5 bases and J by 13 bases. The CDR3 runs 12 residues. The V gene's germline CDR1 is SEHNR and CDR2 FQNEAQ (reference sequence). The CDR3 DNA sequence: TGTGCCAGCAGCCTAAACCGGGACTACCAGTTCTTC. This encodes CASSLNRDYQFF.

The chain combines TRBV28 with TRBJ1-6; no reliable D call. Trimming took off 5 bases at V and 10 bases at J, with 9 bases between the two ends. Per the germline V gene, CDR1 is MDHEN and CDR2 is SYDVKM. The CDR3 totals 12 residues. DNA of the CDR3: TGTGCCAGCAGTCCCCTCGGGTCACCCCTCCACTTT. Amino acids: CASSPLGSPLHF.

The chain carries TRBV3-1 (or the pseudogene TRBV3-2) and TRBJ1-2; no definite D call. This CDR3 comprises 12 residues. V was pared by 2 bases and J by 4 bases, with 5 bases between. Germline V CDR1 and CDR2: LGHDT, YNNKEL (reference sequence). The CDR3 nucleotides read TGTGCCAGCAGCCAACAGCGCTATGGCTACACCTTC. It translates to CASSQQRYGYTF.